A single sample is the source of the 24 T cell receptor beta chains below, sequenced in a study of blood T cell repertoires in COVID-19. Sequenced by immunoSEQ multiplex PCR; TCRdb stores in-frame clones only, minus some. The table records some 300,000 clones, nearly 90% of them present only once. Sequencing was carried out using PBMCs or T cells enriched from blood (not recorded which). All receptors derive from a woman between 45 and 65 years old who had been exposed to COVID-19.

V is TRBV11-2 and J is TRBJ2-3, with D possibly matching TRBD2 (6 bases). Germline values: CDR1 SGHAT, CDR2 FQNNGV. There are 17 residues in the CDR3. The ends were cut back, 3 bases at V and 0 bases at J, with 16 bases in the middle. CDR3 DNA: TGTGCCAGCAGCTTCTTTGCGGCGGGGACTAGCACAGATACGCAGTATTTT. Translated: CASSFFAAGTSTDTQYF.

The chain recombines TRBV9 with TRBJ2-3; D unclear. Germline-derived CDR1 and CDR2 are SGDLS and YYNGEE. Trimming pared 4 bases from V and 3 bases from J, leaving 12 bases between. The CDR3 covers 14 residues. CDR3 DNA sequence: TGTGCCAGCAGCTGGGCTAACCCGACAGATACGCAGTATTTT. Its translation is CASSWANPTDTQYF.

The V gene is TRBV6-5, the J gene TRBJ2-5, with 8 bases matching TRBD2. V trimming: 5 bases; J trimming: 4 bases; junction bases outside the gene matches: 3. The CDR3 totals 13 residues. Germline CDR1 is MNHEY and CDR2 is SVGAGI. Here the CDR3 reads CASSPSGRETQYF. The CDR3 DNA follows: TGTGCCAGCAGTCCTAGCGGGCGAGAGACCCAGTACTTC.

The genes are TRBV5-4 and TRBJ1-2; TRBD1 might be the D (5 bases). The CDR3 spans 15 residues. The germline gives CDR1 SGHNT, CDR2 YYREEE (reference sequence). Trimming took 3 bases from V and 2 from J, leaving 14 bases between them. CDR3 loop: CASSWPGSGNYGYTF. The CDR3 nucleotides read TGTGCCAGCAGCTGGCCAGGGTCCGGGAACTATGGCTACACCTTC.

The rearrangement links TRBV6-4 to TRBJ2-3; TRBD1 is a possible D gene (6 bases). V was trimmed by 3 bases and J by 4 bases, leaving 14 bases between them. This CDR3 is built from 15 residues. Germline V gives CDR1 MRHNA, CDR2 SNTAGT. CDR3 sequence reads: CASSERQTGADTQYF. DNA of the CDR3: TGTGCCAGCAGTGAGCGACAGACAGGAGCAGATACGCAGTATTTT.

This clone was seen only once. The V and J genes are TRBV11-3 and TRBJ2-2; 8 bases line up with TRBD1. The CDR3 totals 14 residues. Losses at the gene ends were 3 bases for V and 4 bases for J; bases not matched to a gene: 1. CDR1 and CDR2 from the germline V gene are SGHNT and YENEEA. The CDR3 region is CASSFTGGTGELFF. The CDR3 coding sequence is TGTGCCAGCAGCTTCACAGGGGGCACCGGGGAGCTGTTTTTT.

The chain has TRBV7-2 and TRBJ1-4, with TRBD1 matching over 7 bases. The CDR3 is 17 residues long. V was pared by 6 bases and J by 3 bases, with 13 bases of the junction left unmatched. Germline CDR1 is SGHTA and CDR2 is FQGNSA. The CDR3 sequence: CASRFGTAATANEKLFF. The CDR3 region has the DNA TGTGCCAGCAGATTCGGGACAGCCGCCACCGCTAATGAAAAACTGTTTTTT.

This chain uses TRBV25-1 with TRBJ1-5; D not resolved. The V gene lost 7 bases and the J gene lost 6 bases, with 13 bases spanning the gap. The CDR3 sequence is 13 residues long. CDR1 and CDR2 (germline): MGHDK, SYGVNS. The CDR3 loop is CASTSKNSQPQHF. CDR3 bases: TGTGCCAGCACCTCGAAAAACAGTCAGCCCCAGCATTTT.

The CDR3 DNA reads TGTGCCAGCAGTTTGACAGGGAGGAACTATGGCTACACCTTC. Its translation is CASSLTGRNYGYTF. This chain connects TRBV28 to TRBJ1-2; TRBD1 matches at 7 bases. With 3 bases clipped from V and 2 bases from J, the junction kept 3 bases outside the gene matches. Per germline, CDR1 MDHEN and CDR2 SYDVKM. This CDR3 comprises 14 residues.

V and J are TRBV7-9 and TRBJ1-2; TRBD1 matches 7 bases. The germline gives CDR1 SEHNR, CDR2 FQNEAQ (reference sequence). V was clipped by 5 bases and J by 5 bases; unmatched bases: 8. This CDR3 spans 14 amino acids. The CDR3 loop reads CASSPDPTGYGYTF. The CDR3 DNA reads TGTGCCAGCAGCCCCGACCCGACAGGGTATGGCTACACCTTC.

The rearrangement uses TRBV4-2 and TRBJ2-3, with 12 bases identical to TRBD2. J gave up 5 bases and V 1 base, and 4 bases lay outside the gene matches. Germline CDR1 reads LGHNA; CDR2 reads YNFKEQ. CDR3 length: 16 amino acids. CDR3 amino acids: CASSQASGGAVDTQYF. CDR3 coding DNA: TGTGCCAGCAGCCAAGCTAGCGGGGGGGCGGTAGATACGCAGTATTTT.

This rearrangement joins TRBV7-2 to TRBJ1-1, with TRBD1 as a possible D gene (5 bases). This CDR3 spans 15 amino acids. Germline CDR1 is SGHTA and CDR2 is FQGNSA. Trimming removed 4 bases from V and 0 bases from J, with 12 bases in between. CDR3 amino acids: CASSYSDSMNTEAFF. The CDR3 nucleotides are TGTGCCAGCAGCTACTCCGACAGCATGAACACTGAAGCTTTCTTT. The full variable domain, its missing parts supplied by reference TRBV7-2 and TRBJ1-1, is GAGVSQSPSNKVTEKGKDVELRCDPISGHTALYWYRQSLGQGLEFLIYFQGNSAPDKSGLPSDRFSAERTGGSVSTLTIQRTQQEDSAVYLCASSYSDSMNTEAFFGQGTRLTVV.

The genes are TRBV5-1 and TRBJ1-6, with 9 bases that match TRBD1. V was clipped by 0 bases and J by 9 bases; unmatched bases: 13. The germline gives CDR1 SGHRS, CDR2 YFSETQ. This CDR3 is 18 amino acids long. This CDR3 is CASSLEGGTGSQSSPLHF. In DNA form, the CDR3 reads TGCGCCAGCAGCTTGGAGGGTGGGACAGGGAGTCAAAGTTCACCCCTCCACTTT.

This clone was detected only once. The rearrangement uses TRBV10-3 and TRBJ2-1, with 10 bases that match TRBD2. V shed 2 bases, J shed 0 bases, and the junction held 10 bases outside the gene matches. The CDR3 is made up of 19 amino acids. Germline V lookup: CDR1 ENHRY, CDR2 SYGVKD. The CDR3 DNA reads TGTGCCATCAGTGAGCCTCTAGCGGGGGCTCGCCTCTCCTACAATGAGCAGTTCTTC. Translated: CAISEPLAGARLSYNEQFF.

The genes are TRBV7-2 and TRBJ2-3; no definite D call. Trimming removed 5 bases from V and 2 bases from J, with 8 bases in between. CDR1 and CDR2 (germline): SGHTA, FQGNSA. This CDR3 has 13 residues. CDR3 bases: TGTGCCAGCAGCACAGCCGACACAGATACGCAGTATTTT. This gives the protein CASSTADTDTQYF.

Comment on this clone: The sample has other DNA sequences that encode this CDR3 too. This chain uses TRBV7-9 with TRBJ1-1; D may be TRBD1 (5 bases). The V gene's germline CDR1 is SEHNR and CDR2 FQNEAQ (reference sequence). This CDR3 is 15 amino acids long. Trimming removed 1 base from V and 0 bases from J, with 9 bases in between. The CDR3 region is CASSLGRGMNTEAFF. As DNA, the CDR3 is TGTGCCAGCAGCTTAGGTCGGGGGATGAACACTGAAGCTTTCTTT.

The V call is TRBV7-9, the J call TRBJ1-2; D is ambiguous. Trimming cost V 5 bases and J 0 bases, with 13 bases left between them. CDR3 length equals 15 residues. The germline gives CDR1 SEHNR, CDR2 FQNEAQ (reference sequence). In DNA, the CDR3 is TGTGCCAGCAGCCCCAGACACTGGACTAACTATGGCTACACCTTC. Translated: CASSPRHWTNYGYTF.

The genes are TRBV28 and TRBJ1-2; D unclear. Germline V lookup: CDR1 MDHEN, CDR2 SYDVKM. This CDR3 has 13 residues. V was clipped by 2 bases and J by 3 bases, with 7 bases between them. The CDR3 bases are TGTGCCAGCAGTTTAAGAGGTTACTATGGCTACACCTTC. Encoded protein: CASSLRGYYGYTF.

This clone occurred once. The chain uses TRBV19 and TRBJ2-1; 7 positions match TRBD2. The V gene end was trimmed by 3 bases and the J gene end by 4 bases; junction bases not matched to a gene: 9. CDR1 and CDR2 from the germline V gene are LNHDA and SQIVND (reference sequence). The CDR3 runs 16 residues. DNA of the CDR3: TGTGCCAGTAGTATGAGTTTTGGCGGGAGATACAATGAGCAGTTCTTC. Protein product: CASSMSFGGRYNEQFF.

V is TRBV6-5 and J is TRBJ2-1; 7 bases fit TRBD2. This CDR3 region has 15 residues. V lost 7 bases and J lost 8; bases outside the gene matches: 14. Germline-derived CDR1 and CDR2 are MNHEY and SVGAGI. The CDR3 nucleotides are TGTGCCAGCACCCACGGCAGCGGGGATCTCTATGAGCAGTTCTTC. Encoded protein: CASTHGSGDLYEQFF.

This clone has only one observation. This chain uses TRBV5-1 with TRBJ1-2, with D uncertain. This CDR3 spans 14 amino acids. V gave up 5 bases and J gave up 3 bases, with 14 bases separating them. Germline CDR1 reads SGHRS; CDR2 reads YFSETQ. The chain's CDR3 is CASSREGSDYGYTF. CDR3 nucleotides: TGCGCCAGCAGTAGGGAGGGAAGCGACTATGGCTACACCTTC.

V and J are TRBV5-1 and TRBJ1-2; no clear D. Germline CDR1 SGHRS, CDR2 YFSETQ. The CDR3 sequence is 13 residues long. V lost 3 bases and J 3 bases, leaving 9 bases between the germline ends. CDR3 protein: CASSSDGDYGYTF. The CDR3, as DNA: TGCGCCAGCAGCTCCGACGGAGACTATGGCTACACCTTC.

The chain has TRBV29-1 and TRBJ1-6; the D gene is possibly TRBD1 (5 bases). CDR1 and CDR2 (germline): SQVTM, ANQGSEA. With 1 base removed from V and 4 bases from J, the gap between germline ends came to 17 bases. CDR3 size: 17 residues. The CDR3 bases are TGCAGCGTTGAAGGTCTAGAGAGGACAACTTATAATTCACCCCTCCACTTT. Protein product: CSVEGLERTTYNSPLHF. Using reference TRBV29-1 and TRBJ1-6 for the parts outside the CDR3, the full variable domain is SAVISQKPSRDICQRGTSLTIQCQVDSQVTMMFWYRQQPGQSLTLIATANQGSEATYESGFVIDKFPISRPNLTFSTLTVSNMSPEDSSIYLCSVEGLERTTYNSPLHFGNGTRLTVT.

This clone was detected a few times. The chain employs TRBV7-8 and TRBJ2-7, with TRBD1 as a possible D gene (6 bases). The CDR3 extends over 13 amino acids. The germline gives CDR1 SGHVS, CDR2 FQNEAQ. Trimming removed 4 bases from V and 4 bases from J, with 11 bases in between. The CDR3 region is CASSYMDSYEQYF. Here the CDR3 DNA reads TGTGCCAGCAGCTATATGGACAGTTACGAGCAGTACTTC.